This T cell receptor (beta chain) was documented in a study of blood T cell repertoires in COVID-19. Background on the study: Acute and convalescent COVID-19 specimens originated in the United States, Italy and Spain. From T cells, B-cell-depleted T cells, or PBMCs came the material, which was cDNA or gDNA.

Authors' data handling: Quantification of nucleated cells was approximated via reference gene primer amplification. Measured with immunoSEQ multiplex PCR; TCRdb has only the in-frame clones, and not every one. That table furnishes V, J and clone size, whereas the DNA furnished D and trimming. The sample includes roughly 330,000 clones, more than 75% of them seen just once. The cohort comprised adults aged about 18 to 90 years residing in 20 to 25 US areas. The receptor comes from a woman between 18 and 30 years old who had recovered from COVID-19. The sequenced sample was PBMCs or T cells enriched from blood (not recorded which).

CDR3 nucleotide sequence: TGTGCCAGCAGCGTAGTTGGGGGGGCCTGGGAAAAACTGTTTTTT. Translating gives CASSVVGGAWEKLFF. This chain links TRBV9 with TRBJ1-4, with D possibly TRBD1 on 6 matching bases. The CDR3 has 15 residues. The germline V and J ends were trimmed by 0 bases and 8 bases, with 14 bases remaining between them. Germline CDR1 and CDR2: SGDLS and YYNGEE.